The source of this T cell receptor beta chain is a study of cytomegalovirus exposure and HLA in healthy donors. Study-level results: Within the 120 or so validation repertoires, first-cohort TCR clusters tended to co-occur, according to a later analysis.

CDR3 length: 16 residues. Trimming pared 3 bases from V and 6 bases from J, leaving 21 bases between. Germline V gene lookup returns CDR1 GTSNPN and CDR2 SVGIG (reference sequence). TCRdb keeps only in-frame clones here, not all; method: immunoSEQ multiplex PCR. The sample includes under 150,000 clones, approximately 86% seen only once; the top ten take around 10%. Details on this clone: The antigen is unknown.

V gene TRBV30 combines with J gene TRBJ2-1, with D possibly matching TRBD1 (6 bases). The sample was PBMCs. This clonotype was obtained from a man between 18 and 29 years old in good health and CMV-seropositive. CDR3 sequence (DNA): TGTGCCTGGAGGGATTACAGGGCTTCGTTACGCAATGAGCAGTTCTTC. Its translation: CAWRDYRASLRNEQFF.